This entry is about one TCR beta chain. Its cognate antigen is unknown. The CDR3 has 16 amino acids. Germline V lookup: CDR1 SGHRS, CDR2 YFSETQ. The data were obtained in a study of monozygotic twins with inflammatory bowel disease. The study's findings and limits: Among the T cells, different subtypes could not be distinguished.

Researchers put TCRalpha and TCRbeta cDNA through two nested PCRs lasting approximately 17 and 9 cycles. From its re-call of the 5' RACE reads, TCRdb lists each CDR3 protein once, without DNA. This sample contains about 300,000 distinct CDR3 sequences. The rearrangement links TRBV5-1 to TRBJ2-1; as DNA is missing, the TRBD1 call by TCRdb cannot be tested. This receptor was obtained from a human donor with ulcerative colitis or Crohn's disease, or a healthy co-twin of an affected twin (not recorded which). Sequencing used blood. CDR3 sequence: CASSLDGRGGYNEQFF.